This T cell receptor beta chain was sequenced in a study of OX40 agonist ivuxolimab in advanced cancers. For the study in its entirety: The costimulatory receptor OX40 (CD134) was targeted by ivuxolimab, a fully human IgG2 agonistic monoclonal antibody. Intravenous ivuxolimab was administered to patients every 2 weeks at six dose levels: 0.01, 0.1, 0.3, 1.5, 3 and 10 mg/kg. Of the approximately 54 patients in dose escalation, about 20 had hepatocellular carcinoma, roughly 15 had melanoma, 9 had renal cell carcinoma and 9 had head and neck cancer. In the dose-escalation cohort, 75% to 85% of patients were male, and the mean age was roughly 56 years with a range of roughly 20 to 79. Prior anti-PD-1, anti-PD-L1 or anti-CTLA-4 therapy was permitted, and checkpoint inhibitors had been received by about 36% of dose-escalation patients. Partial responses occurred in three dose-escalation patients: two with cutaneous melanoma and one with hepatocellular carcinoma. The purpose of peripheral TCRbeta sequencing was to test whether ivuxolimab changed TCR sequence diversity and led to clonal T-cell expansion. The monotherapy dose-escalation portion (N of about 50 patients) of the phase I ivuxolimab trial is reported in the paper.

Concerning this clone itself: What this receptor recognizes is not known. Base-call qualities are not available, and no considerably larger clone is one nucleotide away.

The germline V gene specifies KGHSH as CDR1 and LQKENI as CDR2. The CDR3 spans 15 residues, from the cysteine through the phenylalanine. Of the read, only the CDR3 DNA is kept; its 45 bases are in frame from base 1. V loses 2 bases of germline sequence and J loses 0 bases, and the interval between the two ends is 10 bases. Study-wide conclusions, independent of this receptor: In partial responders in the 0.1-3.0 mg/kg groups, normalized peripheral clonal expansion was found to be among the lowest, especially among CD8+ T cells. Low levels of normalized T-cell clonal expansion were also seen in some nonresponding patients. At doses of 0.1 to 3.0 mg/kg, clonal expansion of both CD4+ and CD8+ blood T cells was observed from baseline to week 6. Which antigens the clonally expanded peripheral T cells were specific for was not determined. On average, CD8+ T cells showed more expanded clones than CD4+ T cells after ivuxolimab.

For sequencing of the TCRbeta CDR3 region, genomic DNA was extracted from the sorted cells. The immunoSEQ Assay was used for sequencing of TCRbeta CDR3 regions. TCRdb took over this immuneACCESS table, retaining in-frame rearrangements with V and J assigned. Such tables are incomplete; in checked studies, under half of the missing clones stem from an unresolved V gene, and the remainder is unexplained. The sample table records tens of thousands of clones; roughly 89% of these occur just once. The ten most abundant clones make up under 0.4% of the sample. Patients with autoimmune disease history or receiving systemic immunosuppression were excluded from the trial. Peripheral blood for TCR sequencing was collected from all dose cohorts at baseline, on cycle 4 day 1, and on cycle 7 day 1. The samples were drawn from a first-in-human, open-label, multicenter phase I dose-escalation trial of ivuxolimab. Adults with locally advanced or metastatic head and neck squamous cell, hepatocellular, melanoma or renal cell carcinoma were enrolled in the trial. CD4+ and CD8+ T cells were sorted separately from peripheral blood before TCR sequencing.

Sequenced material: CD4+ or CD8+ T cells sorted from blood, taken in a trial of the OX40 agonist ivuxolimab. The chain uses TRBV18 and TRBJ1-1; the D segment cannot be called with confidence. The TCR comes from an adult with an advanced solid tumor such as melanoma, head and neck, liver or kidney cancer. The nucleotides are TGTGCCAGCTCACCAGAGGCGGAAATGAACACTGAAGCTTTCTTT. Its coded protein is CASSPEAEMNTEAFF.